This TCR beta chain is from a study of radiation and T cells in renal cell carcinoma (TCRdb year 2020). Describing the broader study: A total of some 51 samples underwent TCR beta sequencing, made up of 25 or so tumors and about 27 peripheral blood samples. The last blood draw happened 4 weeks after radiation, timed to coincide with nephrectomy. Across all 50 or so samples, 4 million to 5 million unique CDR3 nucleotide sequences encoding approximately 3,000,000 unique CDR3 amino acid sequences were identified.

With regard to this clone: The target of this receptor is not known. At one end, the junction sequence differs from germline, possibly due to a read error.

This specimen's time point label, per the study, means: blood 4 weeks post-SBRT, at nephrectomy. The treatment or condition label for this specimen denotes: 15 Gy SBRT to primary tumor, nephrectomy 4 weeks later. The samples were drawn from a clinical trial, where primary renal cell carcinomas were treated with 15 Gy of stereotactic body radiation therapy and then removed by nephrectomy 4 weeks afterward. To follow tumor-enriched clonotypes, serial peripheral blood was collected from radiation-treated patients at baseline and at 2 weeks and 4 weeks after SBRT. Every patient's renal cell carcinoma showed clear cell pathology. Genomic DNA for TCR sequencing was prepared using the QIAamp DNA Blood Mini Kit (Qiagen). Samples were included in the analyses only if all quality control checks were passed. TCR beta libraries were generated from genomic DNA with the immunoSEQ kit, following the manufacturer's recommendations. For library preparation, a first multiplex PCR was performed with proprietary primers, followed by a second PCR in which unique barcodes were added, and bead cleanups were performed after each round. Each sample batch included a kit-provided positive control reaction and a negative control reaction. The final libraries were assessed on an Agilent 4200 TapeStation D1000 ScreenTape, pooled by volume, and quantified by qPCR. Sequencing was performed on an Illumina NextSeq500 using a MidOutput 150-cycle cartridge, with 156 Read1 cycles, 15 Index1 cycles, and the kit custom primers. The pooled library was loaded at approximately 1 pM, with a roughly 20% PhiX control spiked in. From the authors' description of their analysis: Vendor-processed data were analyzed in R, and a clonotype was defined as all T cells sharing the same CDR3 nucleotide sequence. For clone abundance analyses, frequencies were normalized to the 10,000 most abundant clones per sample. Public T cell clones, averaging fewer than five per sample, were removed before analysis. Tumor-enriched clonotypes and baseline blood-enriched clonotypes were defined as those with an abundance difference of at least 32-fold between compartments. A beta-binomial differential abundance model was applied to find clonotypes that expanded or contracted between blood time points. Tumor-blood repertoire similarity was measured with the Baroni-Urbani and Buser coefficient, and groups were compared using two-tailed Wilcoxon tests in R. Entries here come from immuneACCESS through TCRdb and include only in-frame sequences with V and J called. Some clones fail to appear in such tables; in the studies checked, an unresolved V gene covers under half of the shortfall, and the cause of the remainder is unknown. V and J calls and clone size are given by that table; D and trimming were obtained from the DNA. This sample holds approximately 80,000 clones; 89% were observed only once. The leading ten clones occupy around 6% of the sample.

The germline V gene encodes CDR1 SSHAT and CDR2 FNYEAQ (reference sequence). The CDR3 has 15 amino acids, counting the end cysteine and phenylalanine. The read is trimmed to its CDR3 DNA, 45 bases read in frame from base 1. The paper's findings and limits, for the study overall: Because pretreatment tumor biopsies were not available, the baseline intratumoral presence of clonotypes could not be determined. Top tumor clonotypes rose in blood from baseline to 2 weeks post-radiation, then contracted by 4 weeks, suggesting transient expansion of tumor-resident clones. Dynamics of the blood repertoire were not tracked past 4 weeks after treatment. Effects of radiation dose or scheduling on the TCR repertoire could not be addressed with the single-armed trial design.

The material was blood, obtained from a patient whose treatment included radiotherapy and nephrectomy. This receptor was obtained from a woman aged 65 to 85 with renal cell carcinoma. The rearrangement joined TRBV7-7 to TRBJ2-7, with 7 middle bases fitting TRBD2. The nucleotide sequence is given as TGTGCTAGCAGCTTAGGAGCGGGGCTATTGAACGAGCAGTACTTC. It is translated as CASSLGAGLLNEQYF.